This T cell receptor (beta chain) was sequenced during a study of cytomegalovirus exposure and HLA in healthy donors. Across the study: Findings of an earlier analysis included over 95 million unique TCR beta sequences from around 180 million T cells.

Broader study findings: One variant, a missense change in DCLRE1C, was linked in a later analysis to TCR beta V- and J-gene trimming. Per a later analysis, HLA-associated TCR beta chains showed more clonal expansion than other, equally common TCR beta chains.

As to this clone: Its antigen is still unknown.

PCR employed 60 Vbeta and 13 Jbeta primers. TCRdb's table, derived via immunoSEQ multiplex PCR, lists solely in-frame clones and lacks some. This table lists tens of thousands of clones. Sequencing was done on a sample of PBMCs. This TCR derives from a young woman in good health and CMV-seronegative.

CDR3 nucleotides: TGCAGCGTCCCAGGACGGGAAGAGGGGGCGAGGTATGGCTACACCTTC. This encodes CSVPGREEGARYGYTF. The chain carries TRBV29-1 and TRBJ1-2; 7 nucleotides line up with TRBD1. V was clipped by 6 bases and J by 5 bases; unmatched bases: 18. This CDR3 is built from 16 residues. Germline CDR1 reads SQVTM; CDR2 reads ANQGSEA.